This TCR beta chain is drawn from a study of cytomegalovirus exposure and HLA in healthy donors. Study outcomes and limitations: Immune exposure was documented only through CMV serostatus. Among donors in an Asian-associated ancestry cluster, a later analysis reportedly found fewer N-insertions than the roughly 700-donor mean. Later analysis identified a missense DCLRE1C variant that was linked to TCR beta V- and J-gene trimming.

In regard to this clone: Antigen: not known.

Germline V gene data show CDR1 as MNHEY and CDR2 as SVGAGI. The CDR3 is 15 residues long. V was pared by 4 bases and J by 2 bases, with 15 bases between. The PCR had 60 Vbeta and 13 Jbeta primers. Profiled with immunoSEQ multiplex PCR; TCRdb holds only in-frame clones, not every one. The sample lists under 200,000 clones, about 80% occurring once. The clonotype originates from a man aged 30 to 45 in good health and CMV-seronegative. The chain recombines TRBV6-5 with TRBJ2-7, with TRBD2 as a possible D gene (6 bases). Specimen: PBMCs. DNA for the CDR3: TGTGCCAGCAGTTCCCCTGGTAGCGGAACCTACGAGCAGTACTTC. It yields the protein CASSSPGSGTYEQYF.